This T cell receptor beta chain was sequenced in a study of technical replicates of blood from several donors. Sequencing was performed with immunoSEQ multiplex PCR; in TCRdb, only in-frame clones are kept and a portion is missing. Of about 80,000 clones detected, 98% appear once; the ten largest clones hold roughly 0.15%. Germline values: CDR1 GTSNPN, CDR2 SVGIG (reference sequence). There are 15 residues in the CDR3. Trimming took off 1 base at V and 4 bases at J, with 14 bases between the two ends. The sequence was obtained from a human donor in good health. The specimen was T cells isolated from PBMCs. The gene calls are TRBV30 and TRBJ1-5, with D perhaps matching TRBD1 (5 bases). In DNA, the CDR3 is TGTGCCTGGAGTGGATTAGGGGTAGGGAATCAGCCCCAGCATTTT. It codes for CAWSGLGVGNQPQHF.